Listed below are T cell receptor beta chains from one sample, sequenced in a study of blood T cell repertoires in COVID-19. TCRdb's table, derived via immunoSEQ multiplex PCR, lists solely in-frame clones and lacks some. Of 490,000 or so clones listed, 75% to 90% are singletons. Sequencing was carried out using PBMCs or T cells enriched from blood (not recorded which). The receptors were sampled from a woman in her sixties or seventies who had recovered from COVID-19. Each CDR3 is given with its conserved first and last residue. The order of the fields is CDR3 protein, CDR3 DNA, clone size, CDR3 length, D gene, J gene, V gene. D genes are given only for firm matches. Rows give clone size only sometimes, using once, few, many, or a class for an expanded clone.

CASSAQYNEQFF	TGTGCCAGCAGCGCACAGTACAATGAGCAGTTCTTC	-	12	-	TRBJ2-1	TRBV7-9
CASSQEPGRYEQYF	TGTGCCAGCAGCCAAGAACCGGGGAGGTACGAGCAGTACTTC	-	14	-	TRBJ2-7	TRBV4-2
CASRLGLPASSGNTIYF	TGTGCCAGCAGACTAGGTTTGCCAGCATCCTCTGGAAACACCATATATTTT	-	17	-	TRBJ1-3	TRBV5-6
CASSYTGGLDYGYTF	TGTGCCAGCAGTTACACAGGGGGCCTCGACTATGGCTACACCTTC	once	15	TRBD1	TRBJ1-2	TRBV6-5
CAISPAASGNTIYF	TGTGCCATCAGCCCTGCGGCCTCTGGAAACACCATATATTTT	-	14	-	TRBJ1-3	TRBV10-3
CAISEVDRGTGELFF	TGTGCCATCAGTGAGGTAGACAGGGGCACCGGGGAGCTGTTTTTT	once	15	TRBD1	TRBJ2-2	TRBV10-3
CASSEAGQGYSPLHF	TGTGCCAGCAGTGAGGCGGGACAGGGTTATTCACCCCTCCACTTT	-	15	TRBD1	TRBJ1-6	TRBV6-4
CASSSGANTQYF	TGTGCCAGCAGTTCGGGAGCGAATACGCAGTATTTT	-	12	-	TRBJ2-3	TRBV12-3/TRBV12-4
CAYTDRGSYGYTF	TGTGCCTATACTGACAGGGGTTCCTATGGCTACACCTTC	-	13	TRBD1	TRBJ1-2	TRBV30
CASSLTLRDRGSGNTIYF	TGTGCCAGCAGTTTAACCCTCCGGGACAGGGGCTCTGGAAACACCATATATTTT	-	18	TRBD1	TRBJ1-3	TRBV28
CASSKLQGDAGTGELFF	TGCGCCAGCAGCAAATTACAGGGGGACGCGGGCACCGGGGAGCTGTTTTTT	-	17	TRBD1	TRBJ2-2	TRBV5-1
CASSEASGGASFYEQYF	TGTGCCAGCAGTGAAGCCAGCGGGGGGGCTTCATTCTACGAGCAGTACTTC	-	17	TRBD2	TRBJ2-7	TRBV6-1
CASSFTANTEAFF	TGCGCCAGCAGTTTTACAGCGAACACTGAAGCTTTCTTT	once	13	-	TRBJ1-1	TRBV5-1
CASSWTRSSYGYTF	TGTGCCAGTAGTTGGACAAGATCGTCCTATGGCTACACCTTC	-	14	-	TRBJ1-2	TRBV19
CASSWAANTEAFF	TGTGCCAGCAGCTGGGCCGCGAACACTGAAGCTTTCTTT	-	13	-	TRBJ1-1	TRBV7-7
CASKQGFGTEAFF	TGTGCCAGCAAGCAGGGGTTCGGCACTGAAGCTTTCTTT	-	13	-	TRBJ1-1	TRBV27